This TCR beta chain emerged from a study of blood T cell repertoires in COVID-19. Study-level background: Samples taken during acute and convalescent COVID-19 were collected in the United States, Italy and Spain. Sample material is recorded as cDNA or gDNA derived from T cells, B-cell-depleted T cells, or PBMCs.

V lost 4 bases to trimming and J lost 4 bases; unmatched junction nucleotides: 6. From germline, CDR1 is ENHRY and CDR2 SYGVKD. CDR3 length: 14 amino acids. This clone was found once. Produced via immunoSEQ multiplex PCR; TCRdb's table is partial and in-frame only. The data hold roughly 250,000 clones, with approximately 86% observed a single time. The TCR comes from a man aged 60 to 75 who had recovered from COVID-19. The V and J genes are TRBV10-3 and TRBJ1-2; 7 bases are a match to TRBD1. The source material was peripheral blood. In DNA form, the CDR3 reads TGTGCCATCAGTGGACAGGGCGACGCCTATGGCTACACCTTC. Its protein is CAISGQGDAYGYTF.